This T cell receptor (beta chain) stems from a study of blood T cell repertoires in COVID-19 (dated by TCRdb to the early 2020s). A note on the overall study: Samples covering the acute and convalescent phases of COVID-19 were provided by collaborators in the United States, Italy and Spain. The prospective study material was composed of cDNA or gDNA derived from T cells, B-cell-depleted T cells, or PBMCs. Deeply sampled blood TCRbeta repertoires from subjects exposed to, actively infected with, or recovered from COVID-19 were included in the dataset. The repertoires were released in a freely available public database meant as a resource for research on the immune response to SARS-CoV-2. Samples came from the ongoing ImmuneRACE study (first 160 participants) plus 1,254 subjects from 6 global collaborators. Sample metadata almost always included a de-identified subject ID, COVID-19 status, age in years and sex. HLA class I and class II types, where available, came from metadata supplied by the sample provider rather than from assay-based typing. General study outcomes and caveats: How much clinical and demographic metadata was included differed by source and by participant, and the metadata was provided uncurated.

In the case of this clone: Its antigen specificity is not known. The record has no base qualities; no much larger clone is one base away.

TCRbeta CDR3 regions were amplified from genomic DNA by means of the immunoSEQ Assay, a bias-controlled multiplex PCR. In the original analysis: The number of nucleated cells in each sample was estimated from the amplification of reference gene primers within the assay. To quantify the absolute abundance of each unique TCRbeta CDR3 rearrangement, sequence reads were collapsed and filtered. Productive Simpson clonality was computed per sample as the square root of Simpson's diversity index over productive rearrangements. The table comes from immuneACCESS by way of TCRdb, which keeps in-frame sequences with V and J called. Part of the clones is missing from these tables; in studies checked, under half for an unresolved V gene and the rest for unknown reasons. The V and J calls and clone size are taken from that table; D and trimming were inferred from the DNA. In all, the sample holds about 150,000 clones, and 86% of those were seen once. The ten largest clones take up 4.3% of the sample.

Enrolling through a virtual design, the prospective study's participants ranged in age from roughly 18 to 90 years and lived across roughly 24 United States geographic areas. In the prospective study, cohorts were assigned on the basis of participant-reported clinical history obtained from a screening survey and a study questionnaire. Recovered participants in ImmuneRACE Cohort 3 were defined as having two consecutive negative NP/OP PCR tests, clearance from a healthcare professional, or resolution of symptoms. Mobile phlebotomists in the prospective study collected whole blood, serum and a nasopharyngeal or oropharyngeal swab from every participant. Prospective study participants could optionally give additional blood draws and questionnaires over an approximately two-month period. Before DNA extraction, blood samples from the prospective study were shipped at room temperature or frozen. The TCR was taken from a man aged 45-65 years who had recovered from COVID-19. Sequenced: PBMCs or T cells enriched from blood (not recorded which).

The CDR3 amino acid sequence is: CASSFTTGGVETQYF. The nucleotide sequence reads TGTGCCAGCAGCTTTACGACAGGGGGCGTTGAGACCCAGTACTTC. Recombination joined TRBV5-6 with TRBJ2-5, and 10 junctional nucleotides match TRBD1. Trimming accounts for 2 bases at V and 5 bases at J, while the number of junction bases matched to no gene is 6. The CDR3 contains 15 residues, cysteine and phenylalanine counted. Only CDR3 DNA is held: 45 bases, read in frame from base 1. CDR1 and CDR2, looked up from the germline V gene, are SGHDT and YYEEEE.